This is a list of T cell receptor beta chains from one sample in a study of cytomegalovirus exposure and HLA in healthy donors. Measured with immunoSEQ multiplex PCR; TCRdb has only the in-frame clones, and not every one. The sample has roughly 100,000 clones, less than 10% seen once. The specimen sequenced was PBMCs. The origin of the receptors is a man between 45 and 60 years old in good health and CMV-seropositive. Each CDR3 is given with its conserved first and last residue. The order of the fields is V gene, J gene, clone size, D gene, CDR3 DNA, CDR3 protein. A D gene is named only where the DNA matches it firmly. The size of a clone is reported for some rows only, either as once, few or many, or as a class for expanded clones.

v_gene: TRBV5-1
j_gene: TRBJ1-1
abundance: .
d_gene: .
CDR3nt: TGCGCCAGCAGCCCCGACAAATACATGAACACTGAAGCTTTCTTT
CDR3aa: CASSPDKYMNTEAFF

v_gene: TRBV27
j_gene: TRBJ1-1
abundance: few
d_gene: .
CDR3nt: TGTGCCAGCAGTTTATCACCCCCCGGGTTAACTGAAGCTTTCTTT
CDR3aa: CASSLSPPGLTEAFF

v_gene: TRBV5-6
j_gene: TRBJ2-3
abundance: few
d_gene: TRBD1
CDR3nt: TGTGCCAGCAGCACCTTCAGGACAGGGAGGATTGGAGATACGCAGTATTTT
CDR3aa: CASSTFRTGRIGDTQYF

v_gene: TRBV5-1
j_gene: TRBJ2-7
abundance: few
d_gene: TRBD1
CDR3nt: TGCGCCAGCAGTCAGCTATCGGGACAGGGGACCTACGAGCAGTACTTC
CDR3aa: CASSQLSGQGTYEQYF

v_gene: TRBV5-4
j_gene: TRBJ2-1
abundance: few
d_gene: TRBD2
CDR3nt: TGTGCCAGCAGCTTGAACGGGAGGGTGGTAAGGAATGAGCAGTTCTTC
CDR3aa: CASSLNGRVVRNEQFF

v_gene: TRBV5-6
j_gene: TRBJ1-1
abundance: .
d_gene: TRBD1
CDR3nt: TGTGCCAGCAGCGTGACAGGGGAAGCTTTCTTT
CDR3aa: CASSVTGEAFF

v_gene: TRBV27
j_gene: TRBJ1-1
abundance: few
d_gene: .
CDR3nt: TGTGCCAGCAGTCCCCGTGGTACTATGAACACTGAAGCTTTCTTT
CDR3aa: CASSPRGTMNTEAFF

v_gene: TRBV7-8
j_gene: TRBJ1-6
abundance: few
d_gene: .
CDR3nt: TGTGCCAGCAGCCTCCGGGACACATATAATTCACCCCTCCACTTT
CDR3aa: CASSLRDTYNSPLHF

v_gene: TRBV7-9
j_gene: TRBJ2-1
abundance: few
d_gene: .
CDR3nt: TGTGCCAGCAGCTTTCGGGGGCGGGAGCTGAACAATGAGCAGTTCTTC
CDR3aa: CASSFRGRELNNEQFF

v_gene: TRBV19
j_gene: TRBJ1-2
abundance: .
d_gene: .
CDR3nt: TGTGCCAGTAGTCCCCGGGAGGGCGGCTACACCTTC
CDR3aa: CASSPREGGYTF

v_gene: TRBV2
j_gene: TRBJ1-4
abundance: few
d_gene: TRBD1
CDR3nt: TGTGCCAGCAGGCCGGGACAGGGGGAATCCGAAAAACTGTTTTTT
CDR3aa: CASRPGQGESEKLFF

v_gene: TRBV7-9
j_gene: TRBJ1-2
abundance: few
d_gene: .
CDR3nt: TGTGCCAGCAGCTTTTCAAAGCTCTATGGCTACACCTTC
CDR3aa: CASSFSKLYGYTF

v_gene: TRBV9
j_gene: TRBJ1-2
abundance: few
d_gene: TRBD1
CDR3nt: TGTGCCAGCAGCGCCGTCCCCGGCGACAGGGCCTATGGCTACACCTTC
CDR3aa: CASSAVPGDRAYGYTF

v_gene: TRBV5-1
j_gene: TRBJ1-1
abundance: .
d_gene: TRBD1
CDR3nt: TGCGCCAGCAGCGGGAACCCGACAGGGCCCAGTTCGTACACTGAAGCTTTCTTT
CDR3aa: CASSGNPTGPSSYTEAFF